These 17 T cell receptor beta chains were sequenced from one sample in a study of blood T cell repertoires in COVID-19. TCRdb's copy holds only in-frame clones and misses some; the assay was immunoSEQ multiplex PCR. The sample has over 200,000 clones, about 91% seen once. Sequencing used PBMCs or T cells enriched from blood (not recorded which). The receptors come from a woman in her thirties or forties with acute COVID-19.

This clone appeared once. The rearrangement joins TRBV11-3 to TRBJ2-2; D uncertain. V lost 5 bases to trimming and J lost 5 bases, with 18 bases between them. The CDR3 contains 16 residues. Germline loops: CDR1 SGHNT, CDR2 YENEEA. In nucleotides, the CDR3 is TGTGCCAGCAGCCCCCAAGGAGTCACGGATACCGGGGAGCTGTTTTTT. Amino acid sequence: CASSPQGVTDTGELFF.

The V call is TRBV10-1, the J call TRBJ2-2; D remains unclear. Germline CDR1 WNHNN, CDR2 SYGVQD (reference sequence). CDR3 size: 15 residues. Trimming left V 3 bases short and J 4 bases short, with 12 bases between. CDR3 amino acids: CASSEAATLTGELFF. The CDR3, as DNA: TGCGCCAGCAGTGAAGCTGCGACTCTCACCGGGGAGCTGTTTTTT.

As DNA, the CDR3 is TGTGCCATCAGCCTGGATAGCGTCCTGTTGGGGTCGCAGTATTTT. Protein: CAISLDSVLLGSQYF. The rearrangement uses TRBV10-3 and TRBJ2-3; D may be TRBD2 (5 bases). This CDR3 is built from 15 residues. Trimming cost V 6 bases and J 10 bases, with 23 bases left between them. CDR1 is ENHRY, CDR2 SYGVKD, per germline.

The chain uses TRBV12-5 and TRBJ1-1; 7 bases map to TRBD1. V was clipped by 6 bases and J by 5 bases; unmatched bases: 0. The CDR3 length is 11 residues. Germline assignment: CDR1 LGHNT and CDR2 FRNRAP. As DNA, the CDR3 is TGTGCTAGTGGACAGGGGACTGAAGCTTTCTTT. Its protein product is CASGQGTEAFF. The full variable domain, rest sourced from reference TRBV12-5 and TRBJ1-1, is DARVTQTPRHKVTEMGQEVTMRCQPILGHNTVFWYRQTMMQGLELLAYFRNRAPLDDSGMPKDRFSAEMPDATLATLKIQPSEPRDSAVYFCASGQGTEAFFGQGTRLTVV.

The CDR3 reads CASKSDRTGLSNYGYTF. The CDR3 DNA follows: TGTGCCAGCAAATCCGACCGGACAGGGCTTTCTAACTATGGCTACACCTTC. J is TRBJ1-2 and V is TRBV27; 8 bases line up with TRBD1. The CDR3 runs 17 residues. The germline V gene has CDR1 MNHEY and CDR2 SMNVEV (reference sequence). V trimming: 7 bases; J trimming: 0 bases; junction bases outside the gene matches: 13.

This sequence joins TRBV4-2 and TRBJ1-5; a weak D match, TRBD1 (5 bases). V lost 0 bases and J 4 bases, leaving 10 bases between the germline ends. CDR1 is LGHNA, CDR2 YNFKEQ, per germline. The CDR3 totals 15 residues. CDR3 protein: CASSQDERGNQPQHF. DNA of the CDR3: TGTGCCAGCAGCCAAGATGAGCGGGGGAATCAGCCCCAGCATTTT.

This clone was recorded only once. This chain connects TRBV7-2 to TRBJ2-1; tentatively, D is TRBD2 (5 bases). This CDR3 region has 15 residues. CDR1 and CDR2 (germline): SGHTA, FQGNSA. The germline V and J ends were trimmed by 1 base and 3 bases, with 10 bases remaining between them. This chain's CDR3 is CASSLGSEGYNEQFF. The CDR3 DNA reads TGTGCCAGCAGCTTAGGGAGCGAGGGCTACAATGAGCAGTTCTTC.

The J gene is TRBJ2-7, the V gene TRBV11-3; TRBD1 is a possible D gene (5 bases). Germline lookup yields CDR1 SGHNT and CDR2 YENEEA. Trimming shortened V by 1 base and J by 2 bases, and 9 bases separated the two germline ends. This CDR3 has 14 residues. The CDR3, as DNA: TGTGCCAGCAGCTTAGGACAGCCCCCCTACGAGCAGTACGTC. It codes for CASSLGQPPYEQYV.

This clone was observed a few times. The chain joins TRBV2 to TRBJ2-1, with 7 bases that match TRBD2. This CDR3 has 20 residues. Germline V gives CDR1 SNHLY, CDR2 FYNNEI. V dropped 1 base and J dropped 6; count of bases not matched to a gene: 21. The CDR3 protein is CASSEGQIWRGGIPSNEQFF. CDR3 DNA: TGTGCCAGCAGTGAAGGTCAAATTTGGCGCGGGGGAATTCCCAGCAATGAGCAGTTCTTC. Full variable domain (outside the CDR3, taken from reference TRBV2 and TRBJ2-1): EPEVTQTPSHQVTQMGQEVILRCVPISNHLYFYWYRQILGQKVEFLVSFYNNEISEKSEIFDDQFSVERPDGSNFTLKIRSTKLEDSAMYFCASSEGQIWRGGIPSNEQFFGPGTRLTVL.

This sequence joins TRBV5-1 and TRBJ2-3, with TRBD2 identical over 11 bases. With V trimmed by 4 bases and J by 2 bases, 6 bases remained unmatched. Looked up from germline, CDR1 is SGHRS and CDR2 is YFSETQ. This CDR3 has 16 amino acids. This CDR3 reads CASSRIAGGFTDTQYF. DNA for the CDR3: TGCGCCAGCAGCAGAATAGCGGGGGGGTTCACAGATACGCAGTATTTT. Full variable domain (rest looked up from reference TRBV5-1 and TRBJ2-3): KAGVTQTPRYLIKTRGQQVTLSCSPISGHRSVSWYQQTPGQGLQFLFEYFSETQRNKGNFPGRFSGRQFSNSRSEMNVSTLELGDSALYLCASSRIAGGFTDTQYFGPGTRLTVL.

This clone was recorded only once. For the CDR3, the DNA is TGTGCCTGGAGTGGGCGGAACAATGAGCAGTTCTTC. Translating gives CAWSGRNNEQFF. The chain combines TRBV30 with TRBJ2-1; D is ambiguous. From germline, CDR1 is GTSNPN and CDR2 SVGIG (reference sequence). CDR3 size: 12 residues. V lost 1 base and J lost 5, with 6 bases in between. Full variable domain (remainder filled in from reference TRBV30 and TRBJ2-1): SQTIHQWPATLVQPVGSPLSLECTVEGTSNPNLYWYRQAAGRGLQLLFYSVGIGQISSEVPQNLSASRPQDRQFILSSKKLLLSDSGFYLCAWSGRNNEQFFGPGTRLTVL.

This clone was seen only a few times. This chain uses TRBV5-1 with TRBJ2-3; 8 nucleotides align to TRBD1. The J segment lost 5 bases and the V segment lost 0 bases, leaving 5 bases of the junction unmatched. The CDR3 has 15 amino acids. CDR1 is SGHRS and CDR2 is YFSETQ in the germline V gene. In nucleotides, the CDR3 is TGCGCCAGCAGCTTGGTGGGACAGGTGATAGATACGCAGTATTTT. It yields the protein CASSLVGQVIDTQYF. The complete variable domain, with remaining parts taken from reference TRBV5-1 and TRBJ2-3, reads KAGVTQTPRYLIKTRGQQVTLSCSPISGHRSVSWYQQTPGQGLQFLFEYFSETQRNKGNFPGRFSGRQFSNSRSEMNVSTLELGDSALYLCASSLVGQVIDTQYFGPGTRLTVL.

This rearrangement joins TRBV3-1 (or the pseudogene TRBV3-2) to TRBJ2-2; 7 nucleotides match TRBD2. From germline, CDR1 is LGHDT and CDR2 YNNKEL (reference sequence). The CDR3 has 14 residues. V shed 7 bases and J 4 bases; nucleotides not matched to a gene: 6. CDR3 sequence reads: CASIGDYVTGELFF. CDR3 nucleotide sequence: TGTGCCAGCATCGGGGACTACGTCACCGGGGAGCTGTTTTTT.

The chain couples TRBV7-2 to TRBJ1-4; 7 nucleotides align to TRBD1. Germline values: CDR1 SGHTA, CDR2 FQGNSA. This CDR3 is built from 17 residues. Trimming cost V 5 bases and J 1 base; bases outside gene matches: 10. CDR3 sequence: CASSPRQGYRTNEKLFF. CDR3 in DNA: TGTGCCAGCAGCCCGAGACAGGGTTACCGAACTAATGAAAAACTGTTTTTT.

There are a few counts of this clone. The rearrangement joins TRBV19 to TRBJ2-5, with D perhaps TRBD1 (6 bases). CDR1 is LNHDA and CDR2 is SQIVND in the germline V gene (reference sequence). There are 12 residues in the CDR3. V lost 9 bases, J lost 0 bases, and 8 bases lay in between. In DNA form, the CDR3 reads TGTGCCAGCCGGGACAACCAAGAGACCCAGTACTTC. Protein sequence: CASRDNQETQYF.

The V call is TRBV4-1, the J call TRBJ2-1; TRBD2 agrees at 9 bases. The CDR3 is 19 amino acids. The ends lost 9 bases at V and 6 bases at J; junction bases unmatched: 24. Germline V gene lookup returns CDR1 MGHRA and CDR2 YSYEKL. The CDR3 here is CASRGRGRREGHFFNEQFF. The CDR3 nucleotides are TGCGCCAGTAGAGGGAGGGGGCGGCGGGAGGGCCATTTTTTCAATGAGCAGTTCTTC.

V is TRBV6-5 and J is TRBJ2-3; 8 positions agree with TRBD1. The CDR3 length is 15 residues. The germline CDR1 and CDR2 sequences are MNHEY and SVGAGI. The V gene end was trimmed by 6 bases and the J gene end by 2 bases; junction bases not matched to a gene: 7. The CDR3 loop reads CASRMDRVHTDTQYF. CDR3 coding DNA: TGTGCCAGCAGAATGGACAGGGTCCACACAGATACGCAGTATTTT.